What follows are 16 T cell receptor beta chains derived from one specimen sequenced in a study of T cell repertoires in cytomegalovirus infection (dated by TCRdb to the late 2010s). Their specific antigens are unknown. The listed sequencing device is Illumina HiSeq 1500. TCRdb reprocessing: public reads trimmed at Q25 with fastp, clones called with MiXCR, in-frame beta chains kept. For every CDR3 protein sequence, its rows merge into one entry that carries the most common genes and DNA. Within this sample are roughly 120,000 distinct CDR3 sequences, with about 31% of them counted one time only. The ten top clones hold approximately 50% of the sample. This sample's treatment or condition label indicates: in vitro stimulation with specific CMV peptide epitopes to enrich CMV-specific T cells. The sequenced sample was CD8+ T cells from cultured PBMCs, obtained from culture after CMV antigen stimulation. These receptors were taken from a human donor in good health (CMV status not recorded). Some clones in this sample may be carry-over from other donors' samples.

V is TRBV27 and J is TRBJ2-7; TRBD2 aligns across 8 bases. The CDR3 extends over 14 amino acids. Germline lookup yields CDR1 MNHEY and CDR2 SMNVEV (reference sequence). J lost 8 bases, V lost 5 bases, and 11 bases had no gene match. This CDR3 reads CASSRGGGLVKQYF. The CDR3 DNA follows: TGTGCCAGCAGTCGGGGGGGAGGCTTGGTCAAGCAGTACTTC.

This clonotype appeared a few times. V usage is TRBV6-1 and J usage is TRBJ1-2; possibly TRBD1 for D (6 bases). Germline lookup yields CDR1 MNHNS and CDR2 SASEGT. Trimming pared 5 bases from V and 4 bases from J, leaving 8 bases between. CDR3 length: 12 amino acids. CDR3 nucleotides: TGTGCCAGCAGTCGGGGGGCCTATGGCTACACCTTC. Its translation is CASSRGAYGYTF.

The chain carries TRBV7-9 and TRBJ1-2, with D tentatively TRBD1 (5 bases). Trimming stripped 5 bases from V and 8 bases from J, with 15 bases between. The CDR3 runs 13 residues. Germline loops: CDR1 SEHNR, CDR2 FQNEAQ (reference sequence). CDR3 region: CASSRDEGRGYTF. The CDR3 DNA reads TGTGCCAGCAGCCGGGACGAAGGCCGCGGCTACACCTTC.

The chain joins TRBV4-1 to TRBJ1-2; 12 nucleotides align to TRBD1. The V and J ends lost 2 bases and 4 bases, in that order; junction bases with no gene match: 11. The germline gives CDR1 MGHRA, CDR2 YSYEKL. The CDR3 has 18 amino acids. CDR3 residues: CASSQRGTGGSGGYGYTF. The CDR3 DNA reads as TGCGCCAGCAGCCAACGGGGGACAGGGGGCTCTGGTGGCTATGGCTACACCTTC.

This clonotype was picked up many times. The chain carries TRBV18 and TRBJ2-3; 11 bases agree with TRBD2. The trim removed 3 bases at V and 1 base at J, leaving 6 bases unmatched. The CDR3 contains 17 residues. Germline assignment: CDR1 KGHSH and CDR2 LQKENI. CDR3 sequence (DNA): TGTGCCAGCTCACCTCGCGGACTAGCGGGCCGCACAGATACGCAGTATTTT. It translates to CASSPRGLAGRTDTQYF.

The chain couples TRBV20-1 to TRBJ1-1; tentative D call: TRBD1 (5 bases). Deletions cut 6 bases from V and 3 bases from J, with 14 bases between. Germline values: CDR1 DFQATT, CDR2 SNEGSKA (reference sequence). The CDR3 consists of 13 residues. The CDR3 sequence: CSARGVRDTEAFF. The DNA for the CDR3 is TGCAGTGCACGAGGGGTTCGGGACACTGAAGCTTTCTTT.

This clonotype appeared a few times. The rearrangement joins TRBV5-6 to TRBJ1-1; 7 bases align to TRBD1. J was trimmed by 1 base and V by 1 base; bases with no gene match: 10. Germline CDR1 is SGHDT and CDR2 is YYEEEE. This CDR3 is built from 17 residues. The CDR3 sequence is CASSLSPLWDRNTEAFF. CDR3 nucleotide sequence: TGTGCCAGCAGCTTGTCACCCCTATGGGACAGGAACACTGAAGCTTTCTTT. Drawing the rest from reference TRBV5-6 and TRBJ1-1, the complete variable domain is DAGVTQSPTHLIKTRGQQVTLRCSPKSGHDTVSWYQQALGQGPQFIFQYYEEEERQRGNFPDRFSGHQFPNYSSELNVNALLLGDSALYLCASSLSPLWDRNTEAFFGQGTRLTVV.

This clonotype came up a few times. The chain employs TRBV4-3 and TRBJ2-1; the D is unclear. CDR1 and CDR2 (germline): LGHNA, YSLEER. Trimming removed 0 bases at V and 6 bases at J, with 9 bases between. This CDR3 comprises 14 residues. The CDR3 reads CASSQEDAINEQFF. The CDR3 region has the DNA TGCGCCAGCAGCCAAGAAGACGCAATCAATGAGCAGTTCTTC.

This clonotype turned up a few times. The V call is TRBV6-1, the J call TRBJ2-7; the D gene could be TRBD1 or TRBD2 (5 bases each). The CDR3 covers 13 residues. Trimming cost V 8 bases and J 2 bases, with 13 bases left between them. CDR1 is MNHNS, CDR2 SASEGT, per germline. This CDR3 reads CASGGPVAYEQYF. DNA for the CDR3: TGTGCCAGCGGGGGACCGGTGGCCTACGAGCAGTACTTC.

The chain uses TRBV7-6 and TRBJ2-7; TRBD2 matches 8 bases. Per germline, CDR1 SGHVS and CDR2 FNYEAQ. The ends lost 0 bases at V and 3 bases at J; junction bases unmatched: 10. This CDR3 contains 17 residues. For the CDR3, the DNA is TGTGCCAGCAGCTTAGCGGGCGGGGGGCCAAAATTCTACGAGCAGTACTTC. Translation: CASSLAGGGPKFYEQYF. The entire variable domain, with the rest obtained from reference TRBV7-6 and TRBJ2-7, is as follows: GAGVSQSPRYKVTKRGQDVALRCDPISGHVSLYWYRQALGQGPEFLTYFNYEAQQDKSGLPNDRFSAERPEGSISTLTIQRTEQRDSAMYRCASSLAGGGPKFYEQYFGPGTRLTVT.

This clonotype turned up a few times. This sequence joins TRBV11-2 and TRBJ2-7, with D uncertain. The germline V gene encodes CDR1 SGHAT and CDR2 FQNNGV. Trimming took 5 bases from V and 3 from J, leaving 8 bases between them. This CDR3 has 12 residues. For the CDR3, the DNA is TGTGCCAGCAGCCCACTACTCTACGAGCAGTACTTC. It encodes CASSPLLYEQYF. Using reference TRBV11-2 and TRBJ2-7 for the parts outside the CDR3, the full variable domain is EAGVAQSPRYKIIEKRQSVAFWCNPISGHATLYWYQQILGQGPKLLIQFQNNGVVDDSQLPKDRFSAERLKGVDSTLKIQPAKLEDSAVYLCASSPLLYEQYFGPGTRLTVT.

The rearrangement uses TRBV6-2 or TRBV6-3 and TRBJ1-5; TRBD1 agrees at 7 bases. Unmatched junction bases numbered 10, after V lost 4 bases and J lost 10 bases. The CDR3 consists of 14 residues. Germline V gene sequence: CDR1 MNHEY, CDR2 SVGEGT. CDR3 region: CASSSTGAANPQHF. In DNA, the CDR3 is TGTGCCAGCAGTTCCACAGGGGCCGCTAATCCCCAGCATTTT.

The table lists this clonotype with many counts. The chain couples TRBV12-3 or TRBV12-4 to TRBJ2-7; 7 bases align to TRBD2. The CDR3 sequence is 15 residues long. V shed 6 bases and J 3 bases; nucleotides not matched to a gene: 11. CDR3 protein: CASSKRGPEGYEQYF. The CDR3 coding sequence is TGTGCCAGCAGCAAGCGGGGTCCAGAGGGCTACGAGCAGTACTTC.

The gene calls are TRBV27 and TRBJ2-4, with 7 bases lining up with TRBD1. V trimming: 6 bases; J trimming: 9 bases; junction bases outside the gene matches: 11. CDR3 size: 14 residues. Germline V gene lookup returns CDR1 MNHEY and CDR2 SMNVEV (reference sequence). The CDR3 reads CASSHLRGQGIQYF. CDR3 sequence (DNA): TGTGCCAGCAGCCATCTGAGGGGGCAAGGCATTCAGTACTTC.

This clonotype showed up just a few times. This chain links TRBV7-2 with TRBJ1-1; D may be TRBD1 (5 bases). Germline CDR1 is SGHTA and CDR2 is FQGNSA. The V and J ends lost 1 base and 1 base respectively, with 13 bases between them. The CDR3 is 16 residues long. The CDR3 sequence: CASSLVLMGGNTEAFF. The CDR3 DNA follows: TGTGCCAGCAGCTTAGTACTTATGGGGGGGAACACTGAAGCTTTCTTT.

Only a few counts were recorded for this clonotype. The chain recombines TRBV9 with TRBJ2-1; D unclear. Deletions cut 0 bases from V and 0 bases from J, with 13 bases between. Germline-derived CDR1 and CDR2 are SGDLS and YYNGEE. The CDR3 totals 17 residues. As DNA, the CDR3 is TGTGCCAGCAGCGTAGAGTTCCAGGCTGCCTCCTACAATGAGCAGTTCTTC. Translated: CASSVEFQAASYNEQFF.